This TCR beta chain derives from a study of T cell repertoires in cytomegalovirus infection. Study context: It was the public TCR beta signatures that indicated both CMV infection and matching HLA type. Points from the study as a whole: The study found HLA-C-restricted CMV-specific TCR beta clonotypes dominating the ex vivo response. Cumulative frequency (of public TCR beta family members) identified carriers of CMV plus the relevant HLA.

Using its own MiXCR run on the reads, TCRdb lists one record per CDR3 protein. The sample carries more than 400,000 distinct CDR3 sequences, approximately 25% recorded once. Germline CDR1 and CDR2: MNHNS and SASEGT. The CDR3 runs to 15 residues. Regarding this clonotype: Its target is unknown. At one end the junction does not follow the germline gene, possibly because of a read error.

V is TRBV6-1 and J is TRBJ1-5; the match to TRBD1 covers 8 bases. The source material was PBMCs. This clonotype was obtained from a human donor in good health (CMV status not recorded). Some clones in this sample may be carry-over from other donors' samples. The CDR3 nucleotides are TGTGCCAGCAGTCTGCAGGGGGCCGGCAATCAGCCCCAGCCTTTT. Amino acid sequence: CASSLQGAGNQPQPF.